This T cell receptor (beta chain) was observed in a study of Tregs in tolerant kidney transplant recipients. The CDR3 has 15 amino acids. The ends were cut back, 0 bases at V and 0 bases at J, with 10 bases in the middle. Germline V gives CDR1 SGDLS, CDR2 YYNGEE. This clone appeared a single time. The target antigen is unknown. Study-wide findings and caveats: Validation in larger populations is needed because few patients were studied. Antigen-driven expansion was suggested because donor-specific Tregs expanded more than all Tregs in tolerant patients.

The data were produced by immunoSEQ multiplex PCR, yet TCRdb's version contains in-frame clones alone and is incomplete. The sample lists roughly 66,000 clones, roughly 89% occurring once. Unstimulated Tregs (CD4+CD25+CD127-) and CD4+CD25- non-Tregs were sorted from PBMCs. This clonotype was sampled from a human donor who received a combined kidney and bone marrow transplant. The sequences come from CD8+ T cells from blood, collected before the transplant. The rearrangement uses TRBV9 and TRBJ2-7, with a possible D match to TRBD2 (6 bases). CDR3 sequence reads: CASSVDGGSSYEQYF. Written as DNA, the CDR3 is TGTGCCAGCAGCGTAGATGGGGGGAGCTCCTACGAGCAGTACTTC. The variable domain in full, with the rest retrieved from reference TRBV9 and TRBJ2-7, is DSGVTQTPKHLITATGQRVTLRCSPRSGDLSVYWYQQSLDQGLQFLIQYYNGEERAKGNILERFSAQQFPDLHSELNLSSLELGDSALYFCASSVDGGSSYEQYFGPGTRLTVT.